The sequence of this T cell receptor beta chain was determined in a study of cytomegalovirus exposure and HLA in healthy donors. Study-level results: The study flagged roughly 160 TCR beta chains as cytomegalovirus-associated. A few CMV-associated chains were confirmed in vitro to be specific for CMV antigens.

A note on this clone: Its antigen is not known.

This CDR3 region has 16 residues. The germline V gene has CDR1 MRHNA and CDR2 SNTAGT. With 3 bases clipped from V and 2 bases from J, the junction kept 9 bases outside the gene matches. Clones were read by immunoSEQ multiplex PCR, and TCRdb kept only the in-frame ones, dropping some. The top ten hold 0.95% to 1.5% of the sample, which has around 140,000 clones, 75% to 90% seen once. The receptor's source is a woman between 18 and 29 years old in good health and CMV-seronegative. Sequenced material: PBMCs. This chain joins TRBV6-4 and TRBJ2-7, with 8 nucleotides matching TRBD1. The CDR3 DNA sequence: TGTGCCAGCAGTGAGATAGCCGGGACAGGACCCTACGAGCAGTACTTC. The encoded protein is CASSEIAGTGPYEQYF.